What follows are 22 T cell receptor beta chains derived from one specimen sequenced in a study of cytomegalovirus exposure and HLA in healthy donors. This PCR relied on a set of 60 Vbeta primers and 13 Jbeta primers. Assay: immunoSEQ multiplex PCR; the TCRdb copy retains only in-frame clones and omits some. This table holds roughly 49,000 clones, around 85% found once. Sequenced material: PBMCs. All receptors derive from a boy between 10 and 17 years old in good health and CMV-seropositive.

The CDR3, as DNA: TGTGCCAGCAGCTTCCCCAACTACAATTCACCCCTCCACTTT. Encoded protein: CASSFPNYNSPLHF. V usage is TRBV5-6 and J usage is TRBJ1-6; the D is unclear. CDR1 SGHDT and CDR2 YYEEEE come from the germline V gene. This CDR3 is 14 amino acids long. Trimming removed 2 bases from V and 7 bases from J, with 10 bases in between.

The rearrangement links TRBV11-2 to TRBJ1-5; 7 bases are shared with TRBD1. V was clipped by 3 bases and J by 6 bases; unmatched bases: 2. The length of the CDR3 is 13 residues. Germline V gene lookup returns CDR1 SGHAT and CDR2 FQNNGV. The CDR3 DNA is TGTGCCAGCAGCTTCTACAGGGGTCAGCCCCAGCATTTT. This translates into CASSFYRGQPQHF.

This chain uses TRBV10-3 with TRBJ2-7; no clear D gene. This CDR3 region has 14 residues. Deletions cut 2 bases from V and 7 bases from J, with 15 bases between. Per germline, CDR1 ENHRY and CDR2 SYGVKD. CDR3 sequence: CAISEPSYAEEQYF. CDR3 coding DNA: TGTGCCATCAGTGAGCCCAGCTACGCGGAGGAGCAGTACTTC.

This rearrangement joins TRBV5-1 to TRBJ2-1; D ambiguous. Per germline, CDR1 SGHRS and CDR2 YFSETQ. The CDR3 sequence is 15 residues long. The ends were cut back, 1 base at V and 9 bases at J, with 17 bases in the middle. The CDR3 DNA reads TGCGCCAGCAGCTTGAACGGTGACACAACGAGTGAGCAGTTCTTC. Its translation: CASSLNGDTTSEQFF.

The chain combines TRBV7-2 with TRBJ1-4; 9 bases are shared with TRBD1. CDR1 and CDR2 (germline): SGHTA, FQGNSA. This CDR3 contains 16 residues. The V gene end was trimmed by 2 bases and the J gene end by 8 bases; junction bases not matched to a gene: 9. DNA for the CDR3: TGTGCCAGCAGCTTAAGAGGTCGGACAGGGGACGAAAAACTGTTTTTT. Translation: CASSLRGRTGDEKLFF. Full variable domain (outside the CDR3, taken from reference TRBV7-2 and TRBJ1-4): GAGVSQSPSNKVTEKGKDVELRCDPISGHTALYWYRQSLGQGLEFLIYFQGNSAPDKSGLPSDRFSAERTGGSVSTLTIQRTQQEDSAVYLCASSLRGRTGDEKLFFGSGTQLSVL.

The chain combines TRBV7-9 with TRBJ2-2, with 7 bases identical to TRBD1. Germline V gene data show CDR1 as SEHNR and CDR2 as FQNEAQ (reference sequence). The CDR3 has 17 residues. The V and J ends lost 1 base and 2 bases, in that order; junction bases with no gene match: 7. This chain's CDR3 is CASSLDGTDRNTGELFF. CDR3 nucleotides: TGTGCCAGCAGCTTAGATGGGACAGATCGAAACACCGGGGAGCTGTTTTTT.

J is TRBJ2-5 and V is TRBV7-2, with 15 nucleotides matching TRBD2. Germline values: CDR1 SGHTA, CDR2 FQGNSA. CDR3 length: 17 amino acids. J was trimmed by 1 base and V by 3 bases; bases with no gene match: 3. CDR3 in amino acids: CASSLRTSGGGQETQYF. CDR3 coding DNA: TGTGCCAGCAGCTTGCGGACTAGCGGGGGGGGCCAAGAGACCCAGTACTTC.

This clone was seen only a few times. The CDR3 sequence: CASSLGTGSNTEAFF. CDR3 nucleotides: TGTGCCAGCAGCTTGGGTACAGGGTCGAACACTGAAGCTTTCTTT. The chain joins TRBV5-5 to TRBJ1-1, with D possibly TRBD1 on 6 matching bases. The CDR3 is made up of 15 amino acids. CDR1 is SGHKS and CDR2 is YYEKEE in the germline V gene (reference sequence). V lost 0 bases and J 1 base, leaving 10 bases between the germline ends.

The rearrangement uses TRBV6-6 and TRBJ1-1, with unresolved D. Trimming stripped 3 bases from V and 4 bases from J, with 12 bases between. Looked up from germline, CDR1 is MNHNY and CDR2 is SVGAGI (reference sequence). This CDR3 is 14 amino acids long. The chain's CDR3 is CASSYYRPGTEAFF. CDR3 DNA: TGTGCCAGCAGTTATTATCGGCCGGGCACTGAAGCTTTCTTT.

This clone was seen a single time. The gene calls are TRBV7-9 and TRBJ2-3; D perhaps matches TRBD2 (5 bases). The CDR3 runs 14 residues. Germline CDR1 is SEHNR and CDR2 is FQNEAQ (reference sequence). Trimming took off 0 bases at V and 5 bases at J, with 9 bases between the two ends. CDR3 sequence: CASSLALGVDTQYF. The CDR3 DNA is TGTGCCAGCAGCTTAGCGCTCGGGGTAGATACGCAGTATTTT.

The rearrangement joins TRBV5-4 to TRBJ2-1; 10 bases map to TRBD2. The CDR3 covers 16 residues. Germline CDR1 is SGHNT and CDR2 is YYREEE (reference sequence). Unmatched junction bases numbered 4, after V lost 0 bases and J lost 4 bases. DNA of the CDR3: TGTGCCAGCAGCTTGGCAGCTAGCGGGGGATACAATGAGCAGTTCTTC. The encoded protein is CASSLAASGGYNEQFF. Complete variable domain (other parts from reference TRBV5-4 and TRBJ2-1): ETGVTQSPTHLIKTRGQQVTLRCSSQSGHNTVSWYQQALGQGPQFIFQYYREEENGRGNFPPRFSGLQFPNYSSELNVNALELDDSALYLCASSLAASGGYNEQFFGPGTRLTVL.

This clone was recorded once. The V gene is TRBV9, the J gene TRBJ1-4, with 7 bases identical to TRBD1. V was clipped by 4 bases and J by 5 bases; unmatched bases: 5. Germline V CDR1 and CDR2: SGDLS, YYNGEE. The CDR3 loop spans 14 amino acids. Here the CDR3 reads CASSQGQENEKLFF. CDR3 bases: TGTGCCAGCAGCCAAGGACAGGAGAATGAAAAACTGTTTTTT.

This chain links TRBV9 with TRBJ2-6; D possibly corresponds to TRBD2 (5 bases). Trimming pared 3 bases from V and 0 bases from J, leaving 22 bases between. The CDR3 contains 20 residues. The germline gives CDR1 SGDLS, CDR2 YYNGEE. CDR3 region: CASSDRDRVEGFSGANVLTF. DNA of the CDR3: TGTGCCAGCAGCGACCGGGATAGGGTAGAAGGGTTCTCTGGGGCCAACGTCCTGACTTTC.

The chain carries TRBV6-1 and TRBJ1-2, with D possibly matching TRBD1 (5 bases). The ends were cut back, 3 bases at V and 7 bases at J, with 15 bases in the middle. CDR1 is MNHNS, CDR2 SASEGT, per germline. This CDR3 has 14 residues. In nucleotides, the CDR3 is TGTGCCAGCAGTGATTTTGGGGGGAGAAGTGGCTACACCTTC. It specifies CASSDFGGRSGYTF.

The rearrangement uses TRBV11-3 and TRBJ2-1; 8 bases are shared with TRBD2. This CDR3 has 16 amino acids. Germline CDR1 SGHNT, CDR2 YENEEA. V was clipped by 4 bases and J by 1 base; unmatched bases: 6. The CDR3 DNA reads TGTGCCAGCAGCTCGGGTGGCGGGGGGTCCTACAATGAGCAGTTCTTC. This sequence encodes CASSSGGGGSYNEQFF.

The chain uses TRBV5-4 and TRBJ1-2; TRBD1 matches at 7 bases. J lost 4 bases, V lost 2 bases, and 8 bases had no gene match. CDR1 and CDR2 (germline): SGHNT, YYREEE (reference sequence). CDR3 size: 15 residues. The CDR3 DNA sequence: TGTGCCAGCAGCTTACGGACAGGAGTTCTCTATGGCTACACCTTC. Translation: CASSLRTGVLYGYTF.

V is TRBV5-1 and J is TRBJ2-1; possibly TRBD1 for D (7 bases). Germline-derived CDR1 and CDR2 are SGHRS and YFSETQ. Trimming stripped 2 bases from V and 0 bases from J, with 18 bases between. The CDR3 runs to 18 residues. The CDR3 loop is CASSFPDRAGSSYNEQFF. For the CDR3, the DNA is TGCGCCAGCAGCTTTCCAGACAGGGCCGGGAGCTCCTACAATGAGCAGTTCTTC.

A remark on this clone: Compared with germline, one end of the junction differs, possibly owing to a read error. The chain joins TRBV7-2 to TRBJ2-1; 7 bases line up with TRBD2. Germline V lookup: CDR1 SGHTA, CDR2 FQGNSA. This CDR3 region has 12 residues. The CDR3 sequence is CASRDGTTRNLF. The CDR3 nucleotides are TGTGCCAGCAGGGACGGGACTACCCGAAACCTCTTC.

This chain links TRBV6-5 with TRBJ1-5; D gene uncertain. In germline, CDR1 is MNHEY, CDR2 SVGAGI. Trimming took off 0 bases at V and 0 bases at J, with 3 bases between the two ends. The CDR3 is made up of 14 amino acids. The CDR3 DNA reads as TGTGCCAGCAGTTACTCCCTTAGCAATCAGCCCCAGCATTTT. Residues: CASSYSLSNQPQHF.

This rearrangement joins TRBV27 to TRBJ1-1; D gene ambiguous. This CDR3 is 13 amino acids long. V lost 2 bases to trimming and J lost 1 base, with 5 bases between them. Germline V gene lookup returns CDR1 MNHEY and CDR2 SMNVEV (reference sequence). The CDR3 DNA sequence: TGTGCCAGCAGTTTAGGCAGGAACACTGAAGCTTTCTTT. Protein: CASSLGRNTEAFF.

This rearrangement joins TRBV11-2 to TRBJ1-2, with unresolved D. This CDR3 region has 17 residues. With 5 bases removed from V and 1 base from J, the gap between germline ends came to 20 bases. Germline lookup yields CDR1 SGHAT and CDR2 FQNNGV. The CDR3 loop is CASSTFRNAPFNYGYTF. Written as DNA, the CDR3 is TGTGCCAGCAGCACCTTTCGAAACGCGCCTTTTAACTATGGCTACACCTTC.

In nucleotides, the CDR3 is TGTGCCAGCAGTCAAGAGGGGGCGGCTAATTCACCCCTCCACTTT. This translates into CASSQEGAANSPLHF. The rearrangement links TRBV2 to TRBJ1-6, with 7 positions matching TRBD1. Losses at the gene ends were 5 bases for V and 6 bases for J; bases not matched to a gene: 7. Per germline, CDR1 SNHLY and CDR2 FYNNEI. The CDR3 spans 15 residues.